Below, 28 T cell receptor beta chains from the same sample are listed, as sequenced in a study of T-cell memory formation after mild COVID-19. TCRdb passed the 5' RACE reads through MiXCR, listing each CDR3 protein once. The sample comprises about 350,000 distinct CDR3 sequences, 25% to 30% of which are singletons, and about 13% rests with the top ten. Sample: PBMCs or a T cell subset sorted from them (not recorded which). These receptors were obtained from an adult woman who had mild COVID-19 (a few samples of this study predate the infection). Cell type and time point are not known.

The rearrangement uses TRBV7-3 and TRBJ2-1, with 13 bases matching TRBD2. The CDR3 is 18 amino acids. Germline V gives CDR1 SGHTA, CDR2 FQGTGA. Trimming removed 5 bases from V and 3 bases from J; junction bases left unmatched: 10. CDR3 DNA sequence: TGTGCCAGCAGCACAGGACTAGCGGGGGACACTTTCTACAATGAGCAGTTCTTC. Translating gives CASSTGLAGDTFYNEQFF.

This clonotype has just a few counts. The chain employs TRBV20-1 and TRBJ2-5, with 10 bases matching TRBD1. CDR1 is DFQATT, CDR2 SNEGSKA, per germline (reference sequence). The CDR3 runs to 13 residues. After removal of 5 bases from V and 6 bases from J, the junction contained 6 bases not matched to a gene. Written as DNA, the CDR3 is TGCAGTGCTCCGACAGGGGGCCGTAAGACCCAGTACTTC. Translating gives CSAPTGGRKTQYF.

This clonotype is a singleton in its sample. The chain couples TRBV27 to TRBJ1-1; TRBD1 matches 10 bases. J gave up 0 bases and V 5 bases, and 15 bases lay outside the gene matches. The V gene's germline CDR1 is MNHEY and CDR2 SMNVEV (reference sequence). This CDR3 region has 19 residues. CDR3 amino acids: CASSPTPGQGGIMNTEAFF. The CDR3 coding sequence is TGTGCCAGCAGTCCTACCCCCGGACAGGGGGGGATTATGAACACTGAAGCTTTCTTT.

Written as DNA, the CDR3 is TGTGCCAGCAGTAAAGGGACTGCAAGTCAGTACTTC. The encoded protein is CASSKGTASQYF. J is TRBJ2-7 and V is TRBV7-9, with D possibly being TRBD2 (6 bases). This CDR3 comprises 12 residues. V gave up 6 bases and J gave up 10 bases, with 16 bases separating them. In germline, CDR1 is SEHNR, CDR2 FQNEAQ (reference sequence).

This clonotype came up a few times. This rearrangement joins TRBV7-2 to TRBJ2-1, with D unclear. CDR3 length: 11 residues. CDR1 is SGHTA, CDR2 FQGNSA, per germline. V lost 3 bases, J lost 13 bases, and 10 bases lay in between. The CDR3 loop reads CASSFSVDQFF. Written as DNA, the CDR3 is TGTGCCAGCAGCTTTTCAGTAGACCAGTTCTTC.

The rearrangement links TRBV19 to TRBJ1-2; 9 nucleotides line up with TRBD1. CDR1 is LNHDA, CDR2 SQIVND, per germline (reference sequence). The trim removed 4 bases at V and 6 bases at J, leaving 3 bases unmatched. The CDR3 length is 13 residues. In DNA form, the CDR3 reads TGTGCCAGTAGTACAACAGGGGGCGATGGCTACACCTTC. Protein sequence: CASSTTGGDGYTF.

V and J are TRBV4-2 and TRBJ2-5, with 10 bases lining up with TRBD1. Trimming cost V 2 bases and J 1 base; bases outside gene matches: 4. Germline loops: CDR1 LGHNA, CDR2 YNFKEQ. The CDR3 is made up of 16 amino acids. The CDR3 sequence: CASSQQDRGIQETQYF. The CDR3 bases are TGTGCCAGCAGCCAACAGGACAGGGGGATCCAAGAGACCCAGTACTTC.

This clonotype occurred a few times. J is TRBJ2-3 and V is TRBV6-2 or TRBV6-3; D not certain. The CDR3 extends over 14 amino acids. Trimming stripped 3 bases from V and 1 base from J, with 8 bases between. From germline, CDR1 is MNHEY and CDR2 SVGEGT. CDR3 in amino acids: CASSYLFGTDTQYF. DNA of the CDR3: TGTGCCAGCAGTTATTTGTTCGGCACAGATACGCAGTATTTT.

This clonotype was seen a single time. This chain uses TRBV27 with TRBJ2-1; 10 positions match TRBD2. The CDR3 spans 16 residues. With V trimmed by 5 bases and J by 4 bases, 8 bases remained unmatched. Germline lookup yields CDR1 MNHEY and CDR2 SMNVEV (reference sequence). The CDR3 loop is CASSRRGLAIYNEQFF. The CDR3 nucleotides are TGTGCCAGCAGTCGCCGGGGACTAGCGATTTACAATGAGCAGTTCTTC.

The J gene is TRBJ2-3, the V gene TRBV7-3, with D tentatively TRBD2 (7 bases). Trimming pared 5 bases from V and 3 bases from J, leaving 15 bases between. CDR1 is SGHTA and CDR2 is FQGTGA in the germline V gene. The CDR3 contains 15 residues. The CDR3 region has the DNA TGTGCCAGCAGCCTTAGAGGGGGGGAGACAGATACGCAGTATTTT. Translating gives CASSLRGGETDTQYF.

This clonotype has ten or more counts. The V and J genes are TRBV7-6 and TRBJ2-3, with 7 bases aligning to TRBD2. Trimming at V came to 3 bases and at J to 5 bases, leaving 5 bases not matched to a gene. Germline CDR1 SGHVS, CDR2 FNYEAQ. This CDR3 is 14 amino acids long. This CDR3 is CASSFGGSRDTQYF. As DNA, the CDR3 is TGTGCCAGCAGCTTCGGGGGGAGTAGAGATACGCAGTATTTT.

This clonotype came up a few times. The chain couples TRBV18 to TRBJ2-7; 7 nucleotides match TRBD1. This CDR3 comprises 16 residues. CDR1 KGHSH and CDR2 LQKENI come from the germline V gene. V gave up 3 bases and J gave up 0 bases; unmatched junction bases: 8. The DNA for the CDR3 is TGTGCCAGCTCACCCCCACGACAGGGTATCTCCTACGAGCAGTACTTC. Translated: CASSPPRQGISYEQYF.

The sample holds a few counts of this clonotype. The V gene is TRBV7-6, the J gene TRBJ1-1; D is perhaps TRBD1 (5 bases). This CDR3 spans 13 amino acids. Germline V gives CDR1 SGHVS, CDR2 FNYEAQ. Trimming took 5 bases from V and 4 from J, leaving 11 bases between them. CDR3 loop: CASSRGTATEAFF. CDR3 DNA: TGTGCCAGCAGCCGGGGGACCGCCACTGAAGCTTTCTTT.

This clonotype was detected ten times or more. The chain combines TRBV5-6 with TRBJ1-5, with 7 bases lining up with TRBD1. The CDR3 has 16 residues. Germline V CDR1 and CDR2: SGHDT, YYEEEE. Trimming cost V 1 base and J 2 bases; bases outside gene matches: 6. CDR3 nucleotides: TGTGCCAGCAGCTTGTCTACAGGGGCTGGCAATCAGCCCCAGCATTTT. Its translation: CASSLSTGAGNQPQHF.

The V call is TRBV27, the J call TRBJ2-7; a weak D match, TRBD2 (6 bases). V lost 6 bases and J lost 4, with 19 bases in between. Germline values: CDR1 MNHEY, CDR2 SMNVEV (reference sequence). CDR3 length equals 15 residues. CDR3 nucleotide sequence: TGTGCCAGCAGGCGGGGCAATCTCTATCCGTACGAGCAGTACTTC. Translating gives CASRRGNLYPYEQYF.

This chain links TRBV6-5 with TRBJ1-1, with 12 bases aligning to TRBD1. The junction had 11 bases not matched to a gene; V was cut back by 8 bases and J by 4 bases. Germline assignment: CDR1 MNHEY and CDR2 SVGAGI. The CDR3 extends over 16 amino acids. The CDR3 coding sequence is TGTGCCAGCTTATCCGGGACAGGGGGCGCGGCCACTGAAGCTTTCTTT. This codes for CASLSGTGGAATEAFF.

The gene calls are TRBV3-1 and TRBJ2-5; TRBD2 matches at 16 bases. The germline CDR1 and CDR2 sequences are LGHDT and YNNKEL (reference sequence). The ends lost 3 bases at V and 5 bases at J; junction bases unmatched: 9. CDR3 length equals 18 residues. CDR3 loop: CASSHLPGLAGGRETQYF. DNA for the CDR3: TGTGCCAGCAGCCACTTACCGGGACTAGCGGGGGGGCGGGAGACCCAGTACTTC.

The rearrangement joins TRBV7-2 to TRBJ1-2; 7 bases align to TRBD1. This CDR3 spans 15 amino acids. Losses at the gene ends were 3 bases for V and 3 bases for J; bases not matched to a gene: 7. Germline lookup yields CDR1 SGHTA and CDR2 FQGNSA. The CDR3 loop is CASSFRPQGYYGYTF. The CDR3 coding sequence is TGTGCCAGCAGCTTCCGTCCACAGGGGTACTATGGCTACACCTTC.

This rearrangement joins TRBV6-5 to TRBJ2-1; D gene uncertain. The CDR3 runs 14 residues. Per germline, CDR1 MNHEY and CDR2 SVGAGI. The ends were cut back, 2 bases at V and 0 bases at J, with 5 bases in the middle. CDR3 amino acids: CASSYLSSYNEQFF. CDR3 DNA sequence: TGTGCCAGCAGTTACCTTAGCTCCTACAATGAGCAGTTCTTC.

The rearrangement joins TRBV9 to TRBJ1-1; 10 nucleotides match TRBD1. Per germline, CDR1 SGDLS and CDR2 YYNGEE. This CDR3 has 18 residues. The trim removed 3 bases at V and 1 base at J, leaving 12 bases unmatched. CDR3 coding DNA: TGTGCCAGCAGCGCGAGACCGGGACAGGGGCCATGGAACACTGAAGCTTTCTTT. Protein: CASSARPGQGPWNTEAFF.

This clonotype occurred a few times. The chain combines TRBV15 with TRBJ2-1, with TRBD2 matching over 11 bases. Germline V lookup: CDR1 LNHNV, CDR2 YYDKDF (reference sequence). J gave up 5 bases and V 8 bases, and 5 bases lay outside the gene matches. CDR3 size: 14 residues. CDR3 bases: TGTGCCACCTTTCTAGCGGGAGGCCACAATGAGCAGTTCTTC. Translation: CATFLAGGHNEQFF.

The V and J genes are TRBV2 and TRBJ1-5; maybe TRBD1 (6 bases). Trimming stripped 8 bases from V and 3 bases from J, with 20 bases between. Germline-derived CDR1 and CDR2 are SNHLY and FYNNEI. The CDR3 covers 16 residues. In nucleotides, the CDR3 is TGTGCCAGCGGTAAAGCCGGGGGCGCGGACAATCAGCCCCAGCATTTT. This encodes CASGKAGGADNQPQHF.

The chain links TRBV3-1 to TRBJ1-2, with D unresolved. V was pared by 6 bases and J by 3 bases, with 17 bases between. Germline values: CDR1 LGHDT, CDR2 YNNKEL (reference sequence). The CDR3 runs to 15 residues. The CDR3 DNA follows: TGTGCCAGCAGTCGGGGTAACCCAGGCCACTATGGCTACACCTTC. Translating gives CASSRGNPGHYGYTF.

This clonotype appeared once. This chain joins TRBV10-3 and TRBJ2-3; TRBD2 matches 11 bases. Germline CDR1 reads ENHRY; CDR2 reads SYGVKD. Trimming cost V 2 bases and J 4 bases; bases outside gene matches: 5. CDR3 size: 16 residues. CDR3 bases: TGTGCCATCAGTGAGCCGAGTAGCGGGGGGGCAGATACGCAGTATTTT. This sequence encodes CAISEPSSGGADTQYF.

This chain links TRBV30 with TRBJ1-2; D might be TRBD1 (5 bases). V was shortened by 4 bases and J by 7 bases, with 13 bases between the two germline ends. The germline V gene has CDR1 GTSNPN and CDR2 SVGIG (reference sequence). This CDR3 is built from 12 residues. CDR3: CAWKRGPRGYTF. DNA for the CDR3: TGTGCCTGGAAGAGGGGTCCTCGTGGCTACACCTTC.

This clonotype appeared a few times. The CDR3: CASSGGPYNEQFF. CDR3 DNA: TGTGCCAGCAGCGGCGGACCCTACAATGAGCAGTTCTTC. The chain links TRBV7-9 to TRBJ2-1, with D unclear. Germline V gives CDR1 SEHNR, CDR2 FQNEAQ (reference sequence). The length of the CDR3 is 13 residues. Between the trimmed V and J ends, which lost 5 bases and 2 bases, there was a span of 7 bases.

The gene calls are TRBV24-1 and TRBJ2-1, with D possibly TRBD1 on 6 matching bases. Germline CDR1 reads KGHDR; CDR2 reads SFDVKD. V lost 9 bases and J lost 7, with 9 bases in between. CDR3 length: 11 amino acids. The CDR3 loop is CATGDRNEQFF. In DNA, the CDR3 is TGTGCCACCGGCGACAGGAATGAGCAGTTCTTC.

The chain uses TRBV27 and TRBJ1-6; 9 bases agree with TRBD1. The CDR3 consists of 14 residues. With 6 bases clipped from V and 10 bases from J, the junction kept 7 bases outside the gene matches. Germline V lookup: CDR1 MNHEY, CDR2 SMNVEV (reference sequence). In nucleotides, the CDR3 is TGTGCCAGCAGGGACCACAGGGGGCACTCACCCCTCCACTTT. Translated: CASRDHRGHSPLHF.